This T cell receptor (beta chain) was identified during a study of blood T cell repertoires in COVID-19. Profiling relied on immunoSEQ multiplex PCR, and the TCRdb table lists in-frame clones only, not all of them. The data show some 400,000 clones, with 70% to 90% seen just once and roughly 1.4% held by the top ten. Germline loops: CDR1 SGHNT, CDR2 YYREEE (reference sequence). Deletions cut 1 base from V and 6 bases from J, with 8 bases between. The CDR3 has 13 amino acids. This sequence originates from a young man who had recovered from COVID-19. The sample consisted of PBMCs or T cells enriched from blood (not recorded which). This chain uses TRBV5-4 with TRBJ2-1; D gene uncertain. This CDR3 reads CASSLSQVNEQFF. For the CDR3, the DNA is TGTGCCAGCAGCTTGAGTCAGGTCAATGAGCAGTTCTTC.